The text below deals with one T cell receptor (beta chain). Antigen unknown. These data are taken from a study of Graves' ophthalmopathy and Graves' hyperthyroidism. Points from the study as a whole: The authors also found most expanded thyroid clonotypes above 0.001 frequency in blood. Ophthalmopathy progression prediction by the model yielded a sensitivity of approximately 68% and a specificity of 72.22%.

Germline CDR1 reads SGHAT; CDR2 reads FQNNGV. Trimming removed 1 base from V and 3 bases from J; junction bases left unmatched: 3. The CDR3 is made up of 16 amino acids. Researchers took RNA transcripts and amplified TCR beta CDR3 regions from them. First-round RT-PCR relied on HTBI primers, and a second-round multiplex PCR came next. MiXCR, run by TCRdb on the multiplex PCR reads, gives a single entry per CDR3 protein. Here the sample spans under 250,000 distinct CDR3 sequences, just under 30% being singletons. Moderate-to-severe activity, CAS at least 3, NOSPECS at least 4 and duration under 3 months characterized donors with ophthalmopathy.

The clonotype was recovered from a man between 50 and 59 years old with Graves' ophthalmopathy. The V call is TRBV11-2, the J call TRBJ1-2, with 12 bases identical to TRBD1. Sequenced material: peripheral blood. CDR3 sequence: CASSLGGQGADYGYTF. The CDR3 DNA is TGTGCCAGCAGCTTAGGGGGACAGGGGGCTGACTATGGCTACACCTTC.